Each of the 26 T cell receptor beta chains below was sequenced from the same sample in a study of PD-1 blockade in classical Hodgkin lymphoma. Assay used: immunoSEQ multiplex PCR; TCRdb lists only in-frame clones, some missing. The data contain 75,000 to 100,000 clones, 93% of them seen just once; the ten biggest clones take up about 2%. Documented time point: cycle 4 day 1 (C4D1), after six to seven weeks of nivolumab. No patient escaped relapse after autologous stem cell transplantation, and brentuximab vedotin exposure varied. The sample here was peripheral blood mononuclear cells (PBMCs), taken before the fourth cycle of nivolumab. Receptors were obtained from a human donor with classical Hodgkin lymphoma.

The chain combines TRBV6-5 with TRBJ1-3; D not certain. The CDR3 is 12 residues long. Germline CDR1 MNHEY, CDR2 SVGAGI. V gave up 3 bases and J gave up 2 bases, with 2 bases separating them. Here the CDR3 reads CASSYPGNTIYF. CDR3 coding DNA: TGTGCCAGCAGTTATCCTGGAAACACCATATATTTT.

This chain links TRBV11-2 with TRBJ2-7; D is ambiguous. The CDR3 runs 15 residues. Trimming removed 0 bases at V and 3 bases at J, with 12 bases between. Looked up from germline, CDR1 is SGHAT and CDR2 is FQNNGV. The CDR3 DNA sequence: TGTGCCAGCAGCTTAGATCTGAACAAGCTCTACGAGCAGTACTTC. This sequence encodes CASSLDLNKLYEQYF.

This clone was counted once. The J gene is TRBJ2-7, the V gene TRBV10-1, with D perhaps TRBD1 (6 bases). The germline V and J ends were trimmed by 2 bases and 0 bases, with 26 bases remaining between them. Germline lookup yields CDR1 WNHNN and CDR2 SYGVQD (reference sequence). CDR3 length equals 20 residues. In DNA form, the CDR3 reads TGCGCCAGCAGTGAGGGGATCAGTACCAAAAGGGGGACCGGCTCCTACGAGCAGTACTTC. Protein sequence: CASSEGISTKRGTGSYEQYF.

The chain combines TRBV19 with TRBJ2-7, with TRBD1 identical over 10 bases. With V trimmed by 3 bases and J by 5 bases, 7 bases remained unmatched. The CDR3 sequence is 15 residues long. Germline-derived CDR1 and CDR2 are LNHDA and SQIVND (reference sequence). The CDR3 reads CASSISGQGSDEQYF. The CDR3 coding sequence is TGTGCCAGTAGTATCTCGGGACAGGGGAGTGACGAGCAGTACTTC.

The rearrangement links TRBV30 to TRBJ2-7; 7 bases fit TRBD2. The V segment lost 1 base and the J segment 3 bases; nucleotides outside the gene matches: 9. The V gene's germline CDR1 is GTSNPN and CDR2 SVGIG (reference sequence). This CDR3 has 15 residues. CDR3: CAWSASSGAFYEQYF. The CDR3 DNA follows: TGTGCCTGGAGTGCATCTAGCGGCGCGTTCTACGAGCAGTACTTC.

The V and J genes are TRBV30 and TRBJ2-5; D call uncertain. The germline gives CDR1 GTSNPN, CDR2 SVGIG (reference sequence). The CDR3 is 13 amino acids. Trimming cost V 2 bases and J 1 base, with 8 bases left between them. CDR3 residues: CAWSQLSQETQYF. The CDR3 DNA reads TGTGCCTGGAGTCAGCTGTCCCAAGAGACCCAGTACTTC.

The chain couples TRBV5-1 to TRBJ2-7, with D unresolved. CDR1 SGHRS and CDR2 YFSETQ come from the germline V gene. Trimming shortened V by 1 base and J by 3 bases, and 11 bases separated the two germline ends. The CDR3 loop spans 14 amino acids. CDR3 sequence: CASSLSDLGYEQYF. The CDR3 DNA is TGCGCCAGCAGCTTGTCGGATTTGGGCTACGAGCAGTACTTC.

V is TRBV29-1 and J is TRBJ2-1, with a weak D call TRBD2 (5 bases). The CDR3 contains 13 residues. Trimming cost V 4 bases and J 10 bases, with 17 bases left between them. Germline CDR1 and CDR2: SQVTM and ANQGSEA. CDR3 nucleotides: TGCAGCGTTGGGGCGGGCCCGACAATGGAGCAGTTCTTC. This sequence encodes CSVGAGPTMEQFF.

The chain is built from TRBV6-1 and TRBJ2-7; D may correspond to TRBD1 or TRBD2 (7 bases each). Germline-derived CDR1 and CDR2 are MNHNS and SASEGT. This CDR3 has 15 amino acids. The V end lost 6 bases, the J end lost 2 bases, and 17 bases lay between the germline ends. The CDR3 here is CASRALTGTTYEQYF. CDR3 DNA sequence: TGTGCCAGCAGAGCTCTGACAGGGACTACCTACGAGCAGTACTTC.

The CDR3: CASSWWDRGDGYTF. CDR3 sequence (DNA): TGCGCCAGCAGCTGGTGGGACAGGGGGGATGGCTACACCTTC. This chain connects TRBV5-1 to TRBJ1-2; 11 bases align to TRBD1. The germline V gene encodes CDR1 SGHRS and CDR2 YFSETQ. The length of the CDR3 is 14 residues. V shed 3 bases, J shed 6 bases, and the junction held 4 bases outside the gene matches.

The chain couples TRBV21-1 to TRBJ2-3; TRBD2, the table's D call, was not compared with the DNA. TRBV21-1 is reported as a pseudogene. This CDR3 comprises 15 residues. The CDR3 is CASSKLEGSTDTQYF. The CDR3 bases are TGTGCCAGCAGCAAACTGGAGGGGTCAACAGATACGCAGTATTTT.

The gene calls are TRBV7-6 and TRBJ2-1; 13 nucleotides line up with TRBD2. V gave up 4 bases and J gave up 7 bases; unmatched junction bases: 7. There are 16 residues in the CDR3. Germline lookup yields CDR1 SGHVS and CDR2 FNYEAQ. The CDR3 coding sequence is TGTGCCAGCAGCTCCCGGACTAGCGGGAGTATGAATGAGCAGTTCTTC. It encodes CASSSRTSGSMNEQFF. The full variable domain, in which reference TRBV7-6 and TRBJ2-1 provide the parts outside the CDR3, is GAGVSQSPRYKVTKRGQDVALRCDPISGHVSLYWYRQALGQGPEFLTYFNYEAQQDKSGLPNDRFSAERPEGSISTLTIQRTEQRDSAMYRCASSSRTSGSMNEQFFGPGTRLTVL.

This clone was observed once. The chain uses TRBV5-1 and TRBJ2-3; 8 bases map to TRBD1. The CDR3 spans 18 residues. The germline V gene encodes CDR1 SGHRS and CDR2 YFSETQ. The junction had 18 bases not matched to a gene; V was cut back by 5 bases and J by 4 bases. CDR3 residues: CASSPAKRGTGRADTQYF. The CDR3 DNA reads as TGCGCCAGCAGTCCAGCTAAACGGGGGACAGGTAGGGCAGATACGCAGTATTTT.

CDR3 region: CASRETGQGFNYPYEKLFF. The CDR3 DNA is TGTGCCAGCAGAGAAACGGGACAGGGGTTTAATTACCCTTATGAAAAACTGTTTTTT. This chain connects TRBV28 to TRBJ1-4, with TRBD1 identical over 10 bases. CDR3 size: 19 residues. Germline assignment: CDR1 MDHEN and CDR2 SYDVKM. Losses at the gene ends were 6 bases for V and 6 bases for J; bases not matched to a gene: 19.

This chain connects TRBV10-2 to TRBJ2-4, with TRBD2 matching over 8 bases. The trim removed 6 bases at V and 3 bases at J, leaving 7 bases unmatched. Looked up from germline, CDR1 is WSHSY and CDR2 is SAAADI. CDR3 length: 15 amino acids. CDR3 sequence: CASRSAGVYKNIQYF. As DNA, the CDR3 is TGCGCCAGCAGGTCAGCGGGAGTGTACAAAAACATTCAGTACTTC.

The V and J genes are TRBV5-5 and TRBJ2-7; 7 bases agree with TRBD2. With V trimmed by 4 bases and J by 4 bases, 14 bases remained unmatched. Germline CDR1 and CDR2: SGHKS and YYEKEE (reference sequence). This CDR3 is built from 16 residues. CDR3 amino acids: CASSPPWRETGYEQYF. The DNA for the CDR3 is TGTGCCAGCAGCCCCCCATGGCGGGAGACGGGGTACGAGCAGTACTTC.

The rearrangement links TRBV6-6 to TRBJ2-2; D unresolved. Germline V gene lookup returns CDR1 MNHNY and CDR2 SVGAGI (reference sequence). The length of the CDR3 is 13 residues. Trimming stripped 0 bases from V and 1 base from J, with 0 bases between. The CDR3 DNA reads as TGTGCCAGCAGTTACTCGAACACCGGGGAGCTGTTTTTT. Protein product: CASSYSNTGELFF.

This chain links TRBV5-1 with TRBJ2-7, with 8 bases fitting TRBD1. Germline V lookup: CDR1 SGHRS, CDR2 YFSETQ. The CDR3 has 16 amino acids. Germline trimming cut 3 bases from V and 2 bases from J; bases unmatched to any gene: 10. CDR3 sequence (DNA): TGCGCCAGCAGCTCGCAACCGACAGGGGTCGCCTACGAGCAGTACTTC. Translation: CASSSQPTGVAYEQYF.

V and J are TRBV6-1 and TRBJ2-5; TRBD1 aligns across 8 bases. With 4 bases clipped from V and 2 bases from J, the junction kept 6 bases outside the gene matches. The CDR3 runs to 15 residues. The germline gives CDR1 MNHNS, CDR2 SASEGT. CDR3 sequence reads: CASSGTGWVQETQYF. CDR3 in DNA: TGTGCCAGCAGTGGGACAGGGTGGGTTCAAGAGACCCAGTACTTC.

The gene calls are TRBV10-2 and TRBJ1-2; D gene unclear. The CDR3 has 15 amino acids. Germline CDR1 WSHSY, CDR2 SAAADI. V gave up 0 bases and J gave up 0 bases, with 8 bases separating them. CDR3 in amino acids: CASSESEGPNYGYTF. The CDR3 DNA follows: TGCGCCAGCAGTGAGTCCGAGGGCCCTAACTATGGCTACACCTTC.

CDR3: CASSLSLAGENEQFF. Written as DNA, the CDR3 is TGTGCCAGCAGCTTAAGTCTAGCGGGAGAAAATGAGCAGTTCTTC. J is TRBJ2-1 and V is TRBV13; 10 nucleotides agree with TRBD2. Trimming cost V 2 bases and J 7 bases; bases outside gene matches: 5. CDR1 is PRHDT and CDR2 is FYEKMQ in the germline V gene (reference sequence). The CDR3 has 15 residues. The full variable domain, completed using reference TRBV13 and TRBJ2-1, is AAGVIQSPRHLIKEKRETATLKCYPIPRHDTVYWYQQGPGQDPQFLISFYEKMQSDKGSIPDRFSAQQFSDYHSELNMSSLELGDSALYFCASSLSLAGENEQFFGPGTRLTVL.

This sequence joins TRBV10-3 and TRBJ1-1, with 8 bases matching TRBD1. This CDR3 is 14 amino acids long. From germline, CDR1 is ENHRY and CDR2 SYGVKD. J gave up 3 bases and V 4 bases, and 4 bases lay outside the gene matches. The DNA of the CDR3 is TGTGCCATCAGTGGCGGGACAGGCCACACTGAAGCTTTCTTT. Its translation is CAISGGTGHTEAFF.

The sample holds one count of this clone. The chain has TRBV5-1 and TRBJ2-3; TRBD2 agrees at 12 bases. V lost 4 bases and J lost 2; bases outside the gene matches: 5. This CDR3 region has 16 residues. CDR1 is SGHRS, CDR2 YFSETQ, per germline. In nucleotides, the CDR3 is TGCGCCAGCAGCACCGGACTAGCGGGGTTCACAGATACGCAGTATTTT. Protein sequence: CASSTGLAGFTDTQYF.

The rearrangement joins TRBV2 to TRBJ1-3; TRBD1 matches 9 bases. Per the germline V gene, CDR1 is SNHLY and CDR2 is FYNNEI. The CDR3 sequence is 19 residues long. The ends lost 8 bases at V and 4 bases at J; junction bases unmatched: 21. This chain's CDR3 is CASGSGGQGFLPAGNTIYF. The DNA for the CDR3 is TGTGCCAGCGGTTCGGGGGGACAGGGATTCCTCCCCGCCGGAAACACCATATATTTT.

This chain joins TRBV30 and TRBJ1-1; D gene unclear. CDR1 and CDR2 (germline): GTSNPN, SVGIG (reference sequence). The CDR3 is 14 residues long. V dropped 3 bases and J dropped 1 base, with 12 bases sitting between them. The CDR3: CAWSVGFRNTEAFF. The CDR3 bases are TGTGCCTGGAGCGTAGGGTTCCGGAACACTGAAGCTTTCTTT.

The chain joins TRBV6-5 to TRBJ2-7, with TRBD1 as a possible D gene (5 bases). CDR3 size: 15 residues. Germline CDR1 is MNHEY and CDR2 is SVGAGI. Trimming removed 0 bases at V and 4 bases at J, with 13 bases between. The CDR3: CASSYSGRAEYEQYF. CDR3 coding DNA: TGTGCCAGCAGTTACTCGGGCAGGGCAGAGTACGAGCAGTACTTC.